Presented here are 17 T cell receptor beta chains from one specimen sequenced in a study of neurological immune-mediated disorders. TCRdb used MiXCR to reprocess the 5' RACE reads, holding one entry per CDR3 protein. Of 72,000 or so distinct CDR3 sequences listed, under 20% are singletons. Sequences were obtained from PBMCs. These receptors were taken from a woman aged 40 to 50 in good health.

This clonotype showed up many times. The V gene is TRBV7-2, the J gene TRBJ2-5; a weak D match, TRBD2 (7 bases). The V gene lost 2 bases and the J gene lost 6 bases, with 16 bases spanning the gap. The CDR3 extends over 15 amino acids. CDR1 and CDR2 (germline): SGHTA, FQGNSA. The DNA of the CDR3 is TGTGCCAGCAGCTTATCCAGAGGGGGGGCAAAGACCCAGTACTTC. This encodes CASSLSRGGAKTQYF. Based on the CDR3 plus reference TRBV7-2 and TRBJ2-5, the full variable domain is GAGVSQSPSNKVTEKGKDVELRCDPISGHTALYWYRQSLGQGLEFLIYFQGNSAPDKSGLPSDRFSAERTGGSVSTLTIQRTQQEDSAVYLCASSLSRGGAKTQYFGPGTRLLVL.

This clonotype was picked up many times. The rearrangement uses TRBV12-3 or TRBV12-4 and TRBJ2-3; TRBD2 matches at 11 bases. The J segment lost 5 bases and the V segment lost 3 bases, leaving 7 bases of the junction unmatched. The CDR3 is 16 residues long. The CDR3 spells CASSFLAGGSEDTQYF. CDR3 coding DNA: TGTGCCAGCAGTTTTTTAGCGGGGGGGTCAGAAGATACGCAGTATTTT.

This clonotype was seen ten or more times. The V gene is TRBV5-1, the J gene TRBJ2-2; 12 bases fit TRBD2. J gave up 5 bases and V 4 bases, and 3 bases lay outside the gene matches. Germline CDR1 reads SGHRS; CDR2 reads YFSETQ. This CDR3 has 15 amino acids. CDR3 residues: CASSRTSGATGELFF. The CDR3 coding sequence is TGCGCCAGCAGCCGGACTAGCGGGGCAACCGGGGAGCTGTTTTTT.

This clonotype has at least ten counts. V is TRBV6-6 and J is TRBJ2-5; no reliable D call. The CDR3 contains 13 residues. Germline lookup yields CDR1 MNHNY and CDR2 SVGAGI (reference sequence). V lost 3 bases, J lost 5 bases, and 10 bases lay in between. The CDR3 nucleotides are TGTGCCAGCAGTTATGGACCAACCGAGACCCAGTACTTC. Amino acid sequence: CASSYGPTETQYF.

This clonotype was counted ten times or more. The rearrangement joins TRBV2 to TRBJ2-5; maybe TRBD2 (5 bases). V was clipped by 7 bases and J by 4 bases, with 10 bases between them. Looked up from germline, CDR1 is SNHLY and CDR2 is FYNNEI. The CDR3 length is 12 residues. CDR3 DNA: TGTGCCAGCACCACGGAGGCAGAGACCCAGTACTTC. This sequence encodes CASTTEAETQYF.

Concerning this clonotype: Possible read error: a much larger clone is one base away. CDR3 residues: CASSLGIDYNEQFF. DNA of the CDR3: TGCGCCAGCTCTCTGGGGATAGACTACAATGAGCAGTTCTTC. The V call is TRBV5-1, the J call TRBJ2-1; D gene unclear. The CDR3 totals 14 residues. The V gene lost 7 bases and the J gene lost 3 bases, with 14 bases spanning the gap. Germline V gene lookup returns CDR1 SGHRS and CDR2 YFSETQ.

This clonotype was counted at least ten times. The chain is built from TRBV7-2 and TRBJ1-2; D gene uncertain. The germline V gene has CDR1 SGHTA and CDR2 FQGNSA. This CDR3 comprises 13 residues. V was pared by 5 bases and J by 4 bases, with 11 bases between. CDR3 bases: TGTGCCAGCAGCCGCGGGCAGATCTATGGCTACACCTTC. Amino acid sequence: CASSRGQIYGYTF.

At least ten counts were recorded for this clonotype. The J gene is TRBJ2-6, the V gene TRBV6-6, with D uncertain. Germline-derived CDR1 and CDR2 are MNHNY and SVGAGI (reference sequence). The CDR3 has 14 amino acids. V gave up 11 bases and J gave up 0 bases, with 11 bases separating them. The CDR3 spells CAGLSSSGANVLTF. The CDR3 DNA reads TGTGCCGGATTATCCTCCTCTGGGGCCAACGTCCTGACTTTC.

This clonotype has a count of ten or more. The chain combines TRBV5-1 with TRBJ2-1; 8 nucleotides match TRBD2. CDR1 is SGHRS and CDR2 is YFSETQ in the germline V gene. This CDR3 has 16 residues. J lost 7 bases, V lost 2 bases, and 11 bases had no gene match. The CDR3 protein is CASSLSPTGGLNEQFF. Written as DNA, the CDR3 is TGCGCCAGCAGCTTAAGCCCAACGGGGGGGTTGAATGAGCAGTTCTTC.

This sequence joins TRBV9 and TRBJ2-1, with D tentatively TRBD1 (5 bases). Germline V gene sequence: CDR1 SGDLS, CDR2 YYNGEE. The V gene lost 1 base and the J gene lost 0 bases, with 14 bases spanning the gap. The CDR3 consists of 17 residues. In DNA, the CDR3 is TGTGCCAGCAGCGTATCCTCCTACAGGAGCTCCTACAATGAGCAGTTCTTC. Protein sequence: CASSVSSYRSSYNEQFF.

As DNA, the CDR3 is TGTGCCAGTAGTGTACGGACAGGGGTTGGGGCCAACGTCCTGACTTTC. Residues: CASSVRTGVGANVLTF. The J gene is TRBJ2-6, the V gene TRBV19; TRBD1 aligns across 9 bases. The CDR3 is 16 residues long. Germline V CDR1 and CDR2: LNHDA, SQIVND (reference sequence). V was pared by 5 bases and J by 3 bases, with 5 bases of the junction left unmatched.

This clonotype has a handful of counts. CDR3 bases: TGCGCCAGCAGCTTGGGTAGCGGGGACGGGGAGACCCAGTACTTC. Translating gives CASSLGSGDGETQYF. The chain combines TRBV5-1 with TRBJ2-5; TRBD2 aligns across 8 bases. The CDR3 has 15 amino acids. V shed 0 bases, J shed 5 bases, and the junction held 6 bases outside the gene matches. Looked up from germline, CDR1 is SGHRS and CDR2 is YFSETQ.

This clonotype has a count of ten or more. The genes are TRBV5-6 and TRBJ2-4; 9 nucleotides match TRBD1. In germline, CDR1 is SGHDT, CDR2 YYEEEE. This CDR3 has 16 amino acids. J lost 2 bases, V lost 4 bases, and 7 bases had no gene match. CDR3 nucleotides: TGTGCCAGCAGCGGACCGGGACAGGGACCCAAAAACATTCAGTACTTC. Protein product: CASSGPGQGPKNIQYF.

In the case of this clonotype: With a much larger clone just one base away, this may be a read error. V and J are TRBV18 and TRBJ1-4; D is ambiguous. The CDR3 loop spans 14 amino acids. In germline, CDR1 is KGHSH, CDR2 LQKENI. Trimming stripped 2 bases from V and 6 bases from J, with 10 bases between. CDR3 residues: CASSPGETYEKLFF. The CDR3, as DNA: TGTGCCAGCTCACCAGGGGAGACTTATGAAAAACTGTTTTTT. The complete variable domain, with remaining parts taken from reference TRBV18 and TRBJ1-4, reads NAGVMQNPRHLVRRRGQEARLRCSPMKGHSHVYWYRQLPEEGLKFMVYLQKENIIDESGMPKERFSAEFPKEGPSILRIQQVVRGDSAAYFCASSPGETYEKLFFGSGTQLSVL.

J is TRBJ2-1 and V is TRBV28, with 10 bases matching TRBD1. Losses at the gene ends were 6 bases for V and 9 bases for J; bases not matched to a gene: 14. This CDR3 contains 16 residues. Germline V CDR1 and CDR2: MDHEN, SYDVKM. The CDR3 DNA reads TGTGCCAGCAGCGCCGGGACAGGGGCTCTCCCGCGTGAGCAGTTCTTC. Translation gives CASSAGTGALPREQFF. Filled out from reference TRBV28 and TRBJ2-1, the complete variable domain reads DVKVTQSSRYLVKRTGEKVFLECVQDMDHENMFWYRQDPGLGLRLIYFSYDVKMKEKGDIPEGYSVSREKKERFSLILESASTNQTSMYLCASSAGTGALPREQFFGPGTRLTVL.

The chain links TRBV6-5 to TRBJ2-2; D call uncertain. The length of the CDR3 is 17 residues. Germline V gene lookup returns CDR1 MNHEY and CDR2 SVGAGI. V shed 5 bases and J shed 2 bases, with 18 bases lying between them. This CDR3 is CASSTGARFANTGELFF. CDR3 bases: TGTGCCAGCAGTACGGGCGCCAGGTTCGCCAACACCGGGGAGCTGTTTTTT.

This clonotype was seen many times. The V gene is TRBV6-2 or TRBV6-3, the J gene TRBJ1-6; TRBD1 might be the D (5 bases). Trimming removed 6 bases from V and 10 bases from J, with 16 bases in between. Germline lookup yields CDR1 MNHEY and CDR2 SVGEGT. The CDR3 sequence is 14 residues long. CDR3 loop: CASRGGTSSSPLHF. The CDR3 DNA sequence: TGTGCCAGCAGAGGAGGGACTAGTTCGTCACCCCTCCACTTT.